This TCR beta chain was sequenced during a study of blood T cells in healthy people across ages. For the second PCR, which ran for roughly 7 to 11 cycles, a sample-barcoded 5' primer and a J-beta primer mix were used. TCRdb fed the 5' RACE reads into MiXCR, producing one record per CDR3 protein. The data show hundreds of thousands of distinct CDR3 sequences, with 40% to 65% seen just once and approximately 13% held by the top ten. Germline CDR1 and CDR2: MNHNY and SVGAGI (reference sequence). This CDR3 is built from 15 residues. V was clipped by 2 bases and J by 0 bases, with 11 bases between them. Sequences were obtained from blood. This TCR was sampled from a woman aged 80 or over in good health. The chain combines TRBV6-6 with TRBJ2-7; no firm D call. CDR3 sequence reads: CASSYTKGFSYEQYF. Written as DNA, the CDR3 is TGTGCCAGCAGTTACACGAAGGGCTTCTCCTACGAGCAGTACTTC.